This entry lists 26 T cell receptor beta chains sequenced from one sample in a study of T cells after yellow fever vaccination. Each CDR3 protein gets one entry after TCRdb re-called the 5' RACE reads with MiXCR. The sample records some 260,000 distinct CDR3 sequences, around 4.9% being singletons. The sample in question was CD4+ T cells sorted from PBMCs, obtained on the day of the yellow fever booster vaccination. These receptors were taken from a man between 18 and 35 years old who received the YFV17D yellow fever vaccine.

CDR3 in amino acids: CASSQARGGKHTQYF. As DNA, the CDR3 is TGTGCCAGCAGCCAGGCCCGCGGGGGGAAGCATACGCAGTATTTT. J is TRBJ2-3 and V is TRBV3-1; TRBD2 agrees at 8 bases. This CDR3 region has 15 residues. Germline loops: CDR1 LGHDT, CDR2 YNNKEL (reference sequence). Trimming at V came to 3 bases and at J to 7 bases, leaving 9 bases not matched to a gene.

This clonotype appeared a few times. The chain couples TRBV11-2 to TRBJ2-7, with D perhaps given as TRBD1 or TRBD2 (5 bases each). The CDR3 contains 15 residues. The V end was cut by 5 bases, the J end by 1 base, with 15 bases between. The germline gives CDR1 SGHAT, CDR2 FQNNGV. The CDR3 region is CASSHPGRLSYEQYF. CDR3 coding DNA: TGTGCCAGCAGCCACCCGGGGCGATTGTCCTACGAGCAGTACTTC.

The chain is built from TRBV10-3 and TRBJ2-5; D call uncertain. Between the trimmed V and J ends, which lost 3 bases and 1 base, there was a span of 3 bases. The CDR3 sequence is 12 residues long. Germline V gene data show CDR1 as ENHRY and CDR2 as SYGVKD. In DNA form, the CDR3 reads TGTGCCATCAGTGAAGGCCAAGAGACCCAGTACTTC. Translated: CAISEGQETQYF.

This clonotype was detected a few times. The rearrangement uses TRBV5-8 and TRBJ1-2; TRBD1 aligns across 7 bases. CDR1 is SGHTS and CDR2 is YDEGEE in the germline V gene. Trimming at V came to 1 base and at J to 8 bases, leaving 8 bases not matched to a gene. This CDR3 has 14 amino acids. CDR3 nucleotide sequence: TGTGCCAGCAGCTTGTTGGTCCAAGGGGGCGGCTACACCTTC. The encoded protein is CASSLLVQGGGYTF.

The table lists this clonotype with many counts. The V call is TRBV6-5, the J call TRBJ2-7; TRBD2 matches 8 bases. CDR1 is MNHEY, CDR2 SVGAGI, per germline. J lost 0 bases, V lost 3 bases, and 10 bases had no gene match. CDR3 size: 17 residues. As DNA, the CDR3 is TGTGCCAGCAGTTATAATAACGGCGGGGGGACCTCCTACGAGCAGTACGTC. This gives the protein CASSYNNGGGTSYEQYV.

This clonotype was seen more than once but under ten times. The V call is TRBV6-2 or TRBV6-3, the J call TRBJ1-5; 10 bases are shared with TRBD1. The CDR3 has 13 amino acids. The V and J ends lost 5 bases and 7 bases, in that order; junction bases with no gene match: 2. From germline, CDR1 is MNHEY and CDR2 SVGEGT. DNA of the CDR3: TGTGCCAGCAGTGGGGACAGGGGACAGCCCCAGCATTTT. Encoded protein: CASSGDRGQPQHF.

This clonotype was picked up a small number of times. V gene TRBV14 combines with J gene TRBJ1-6; D call uncertain. This CDR3 has 17 residues. Germline CDR1 and CDR2: SGHDN and FVKESK. Trimming removed 0 bases at V and 8 bases at J, with 17 bases between. CDR3 sequence (DNA): TGTGCCAGCAGCCAAGAAGGCCCCAGGTTGATGCATTCACCCCTCCACTTT. As protein: CASSQEGPRLMHSPLHF.

This clonotype has at least ten counts. The V gene is TRBV5-4, the J gene TRBJ2-1, with 8 nucleotides matching TRBD2. The junction had 12 bases not matched to a gene; V was cut back by 5 bases and J by 5 bases. The CDR3 is made up of 16 amino acids. Germline values: CDR1 SGHNT, CDR2 YYREEE (reference sequence). The CDR3 here is CASSLKTSGLNNEQFF. Here the CDR3 DNA reads TGTGCCAGCAGTTTAAAAACTAGCGGTCTTAACAATGAGCAGTTCTTC.

In this sample, this clonotype turned up many times. The V and J genes are TRBV12-3 or TRBV12-4 and TRBJ1-3; the D gene is possibly TRBD1 (6 bases). Trimming cost V 6 bases and J 0 bases, with 12 bases left between them. The CDR3 consists of 15 residues. The CDR3 DNA sequence: TGTGCCAGCAGCTCCAGGGGCGACTCTGGAAACACCATATATTTT. Translating it yields CASSSRGDSGNTIYF.

This clonotype has a count of ten or more. The chain links TRBV6-1 to TRBJ2-3; either TRBD1 or TRBD2 may supply D (5 bases each). The V gene lost 10 bases and the J gene lost 4 bases, with 12 bases spanning the gap. Per the germline V gene, CDR1 is MNHNS and CDR2 is SASEGT. This CDR3 is 12 amino acids long. CDR3 protein: CATSGTADTQYF. The CDR3 nucleotides are TGTGCCACTTCGGGGACCGCAGATACGCAGTATTTT.

This chain links TRBV20-1 with TRBJ2-3; 8 nucleotides align to TRBD2. The ends lost 6 bases at V and 4 bases at J; junction bases unmatched: 6. Looked up from germline, CDR1 is DFQATT and CDR2 is SNEGSKA (reference sequence). This CDR3 comprises 13 residues. The CDR3 region has the DNA TGCAGTGCCGGGGGGGTGGGGGCAGATACGCAGTATTTT. Encoded protein: CSAGGVGADTQYF.

There are many counts of this clonotype. This chain uses TRBV12-5 with TRBJ2-6; no firm D call. The ends were cut back, 7 bases at V and 2 bases at J, with 6 bases in the middle. CDR1 is LGHNT, CDR2 FRNRAP, per germline. The length of the CDR3 is 13 residues. CDR3 in DNA: TGTGCTAGTGACGGAGCTGGGGCCAACGTCCTGACTTTC. Translating gives CASDGAGANVLTF.

The chain has TRBV25-1 and TRBJ1-1; TRBD1 aligns across 7 bases. Trimming at V came to 0 bases and at J to 8 bases, leaving 3 bases not matched to a gene. CDR1 and CDR2 (germline): MGHDK, SYGVNS. This CDR3 region has 13 residues. CDR3 region: CASSEYKQGEAFF. For the CDR3, the DNA is TGTGCCAGCAGTGAATACAAACAGGGGGAAGCTTTCTTT. Full variable domain (outside the CDR3, taken from reference TRBV25-1 and TRBJ1-1): EADIYQTPRYLVIGTGKKITLECSQTMGHDKMYWYQQDPGMELHLIHYSYGVNSTEKGDLSSESTVSRIRTEHFPLTLESARPSHTSQYLCASSEYKQGEAFFGQGTRLTVV.

This clonotype occurred a few times. The chain couples TRBV2 to TRBJ2-3; the D gene is possibly TRBD2 (5 bases). Trimming took 7 bases from V and 0 from J, leaving 11 bases between them. The CDR3 extends over 14 amino acids. The germline CDR1 and CDR2 sequences are SNHLY and FYNNEI. The CDR3 nucleotides read TGTGCCAGCACCGGGGTTACTAGCACAGATACGCAGTATTTT. It specifies CASTGVTSTDTQYF.

This clonotype has a handful of counts. DNA for the CDR3: TGCAGCGTTGATGGGCCGACGGGCTGGGAGCAGTACGTC. Amino acid sequence: CSVDGPTGWEQYV. The chain joins TRBV29-1 to TRBJ2-7; D gene uncertain. V shed 3 bases and J shed 7 bases, with 16 bases lying between them. Germline-derived CDR1 and CDR2 are SQVTM and ANQGSEA. This CDR3 is 13 amino acids long.

This clonotype was seen a handful of times. The V and J genes are TRBV5-1 and TRBJ1-1, with a possible D match to TRBD1 (5 bases). The CDR3 runs 18 residues. V was cut by 2 bases and J by 2 bases, with 22 bases left in between. The germline CDR1 and CDR2 sequences are SGHRS and YFSETQ. The CDR3 protein is CASSFDMRQRMENTEAFF. The CDR3 region has the DNA TGCGCCAGCAGCTTCGATATGAGACAGAGAATGGAAAACACTGAAGCTTTCTTT.

The chain joins TRBV11-1 to TRBJ2-7, with 7 bases aligning to TRBD1. The germline CDR1 and CDR2 sequences are SGHAT and FQDESV (reference sequence). J lost 1 base, V lost 5 bases, and 11 bases had no gene match. The CDR3 runs 16 residues. CDR3 protein: CASSRPDRRRSYEQYF. In nucleotides, the CDR3 is TGTGCCAGCAGCCGACCGGACAGGCGCCGTTCCTACGAGCAGTACTTC.

The chain employs TRBV6-5 and TRBJ2-7; tentative D call: TRBD2 (7 bases). V shed 5 bases and J shed 0 bases, with 20 bases lying between them. The CDR3 length is 17 residues. CDR1 and CDR2 (germline): MNHEY, SVGAGI. The CDR3 DNA sequence: TGTGCCAGCAGTCCCGTTGGGGGGGGGCTTAGCTCCTACGAGCAGTACTTC. Its protein product is CASSPVGGGLSSYEQYF.

This clonotype was counted ten times or more. V usage is TRBV5-6 and J usage is TRBJ1-6; 7 bases agree with TRBD1. Germline V CDR1 and CDR2: SGHDT, YYEEEE. The CDR3 is 16 amino acids. V was pared by 0 bases and J by 9 bases, with 9 bases of the junction left unmatched. The CDR3 bases are TGTGCCAGCAGCTTGGCCGGGACAGAGATTTTTTCACCCCTCCACTTT. Amino acid sequence: CASSLAGTEIFSPLHF.

This clonotype showed up just a few times. This chain links TRBV5-1 with TRBJ1-6, with a tentative D call TRBD1 (6 bases). This CDR3 region has 14 residues. Trimming left V 0 bases short and J 8 bases short, with 9 bases between. Germline CDR1 and CDR2: SGHRS and YFSETQ. CDR3 sequence: CASSLEGGHSPLHF. The CDR3 bases are TGCGCCAGCAGCTTGGAGGGGGGGCATTCACCCCTCCACTTT. Looking up the rest from reference TRBV5-1 and TRBJ1-6 gives the full variable domain: KAGVTQTPRYLIKTRGQQVTLSCSPISGHRSVSWYQQTPGQGLQFLFEYFSETQRNKGNFPGRFSGRQFSNSRSEMNVSTLELGDSALYLCASSLEGGHSPLHFGNGTRLTVT.

This clonotype was counted many times. V usage is TRBV9 and J usage is TRBJ1-1; D call uncertain. Per the germline V gene, CDR1 is SGDLS and CDR2 is YYNGEE. Trimming pared 4 bases from V and 1 base from J, leaving 5 bases between. CDR3 size: 12 residues. CDR3 protein: CASSNRNTEAFF. CDR3 in DNA: TGTGCCAGCAGCAACAGGAACACTGAAGCTTTCTTT.

This clonotype was found a few times. The J gene is TRBJ2-7, the V gene TRBV20-1, with D possibly matching TRBD2 (6 bases). V lost 2 bases and J lost 6, with 20 bases in between. The V gene's germline CDR1 is DFQATT and CDR2 SNEGSKA (reference sequence). This CDR3 is built from 15 residues. The CDR3 sequence: CSARNALLATPEQYV. The DNA of the CDR3 is TGCAGTGCTAGAAACGCGCTTCTAGCGACCCCCGAGCAGTACGTC.

This clonotype appeared many times. V and J are TRBV7-2 and TRBJ2-5, with 8 nucleotides matching TRBD2. V lost 3 bases and J lost 1; bases outside the gene matches: 1. CDR1 SGHTA and CDR2 FQGNSA come from the germline V gene. The CDR3 contains 14 residues. DNA of the CDR3: TGTGCCAGCAGCTTCGGACTAGCCCAAGAGACCCAGTACTTC. This sequence encodes CASSFGLAQETQYF.

The V call is TRBV7-2, the J call TRBJ1-1; 7 nucleotides agree with TRBD1. Germline CDR1 is SGHTA and CDR2 is FQGNSA. The CDR3 covers 15 residues. V gave up 5 bases and J gave up 0 bases; unmatched junction bases: 6. This CDR3 reads CASSRKGAMNTEAFF. The CDR3 DNA reads as TGTGCCAGCAGCCGGAAGGGGGCAATGAACACTGAAGCTTTCTTT.

This clonotype was detected only a few times. The genes are TRBV12-3 or TRBV12-4 and TRBJ2-1; unclear D gene. Trimming shortened V by 6 bases and J by 9 bases, and 9 bases separated the two germline ends. This CDR3 comprises 11 residues. CDR3 loop: CASSQHGEQFF. The CDR3 nucleotides are TGTGCCAGCAGCCAACACGGTGAGCAGTTCTTC.

The table lists this clonotype with a few counts. The chain has TRBV7-2 and TRBJ1-6; no reliable D call. Trimming removed 4 bases at V and 3 bases at J, with 10 bases between. The CDR3 totals 15 residues. Germline-derived CDR1 and CDR2 are SGHTA and FQGNSA. The CDR3 nucleotides read TGTGCCAGCAGCTCCCGACCGAACTATAATTCACCCCTCCACTTT. Its translation is CASSSRPNYNSPLHF.